Listed below are T cell receptor beta chains from one sample, sequenced in a study of CD8 T cells in ankylosing spondylitis. Via MiXCR, TCRdb re-called the 5' RACE reads, giving one row per CDR3 protein. Here the sample spans fewer than 350,000 distinct CDR3 sequences, approximately 10% being singletons. Sequenced sample: blood, either unsorted or a sorted T cell fraction (not recorded which). Source of these receptors: a female donor with ankylosing spondylitis or in good health (not recorded which). Each CDR3 is given with its conserved first and last residue. Fields, in order: J gene, clone size, V gene, D gene, CDR3 length, CDR3 protein, CDR3 DNA. D genes are given only for firm matches. A row's size may be missing; if present it is once, few, many or a size class.

j_gene: TRBJ2-7; abundance: many; v_gene: TRBV6-5; d_gene: .; len: 12; CDR3aa: CASSSDLGEQYF; CDR3nt: TGTGCCAGCAGTTCTGATTTGGGCGAGCAGTACTTC
j_gene: TRBJ2-2; abundance: many; v_gene: TRBV4-2; d_gene: TRBD2; len: 17; CDR3aa: CASSQAPSGAGTGELFF; CDR3nt: TGTGCCAGCAGCCAAGCTCCTAGCGGGGCTGGCACCGGGGAGCTGTTTTTT
j_gene: TRBJ2-1; abundance: .; v_gene: TRBV12-3/TRBV12-4; d_gene: TRBD2; len: 14; CDR3aa: CASRPSGVVDEQFF; CDR3nt: TGTGCCAGCAGGCCTAGCGGGGTAGTAGATGAGCAGTTCTTC
j_gene: TRBJ1-1; abundance: many; v_gene: TRBV28; d_gene: .; len: 11; CDR3aa: CASVRGREAFF; CDR3nt: TGTGCCAGCGTCCGGGGGCGTGAAGCTTTCTTT
j_gene: TRBJ2-3; abundance: few; v_gene: TRBV18; d_gene: .; len: 14; CDR3aa: CASSPTTRRDTQYF; CDR3nt: TGTGCCAGCTCACCCACTACCCGAAGGGATACGCAGTATTTT
j_gene: TRBJ2-1; abundance: .; v_gene: TRBV30; d_gene: TRBD1; len: 13; CDR3aa: CAWSGTGRDEQFF; CDR3nt: TGTGCCTGGAGCGGGACAGGGAGGGATGAGCAGTTCTTC
j_gene: TRBJ1-5; abundance: many; v_gene: TRBV6-1; d_gene: .; len: 15; CDR3aa: CASSQEGTAFATQHF; CDR3nt: TGTGCCAGCAGCCAGGAAGGGACCGCCTTCGCAACCCAGCATTTT
j_gene: TRBJ1-6; abundance: .; v_gene: TRBV5-5; d_gene: .; len: 14; CDR3aa: CARPVSSYNSPLHF; CDR3nt: TGTGCCAGGCCCGTAAGCTCCTATAATTCACCCCTCCACTTT
j_gene: TRBJ2-7; abundance: .; v_gene: TRBV29-1; d_gene: TRBD2; len: 13; CDR3aa: CSVGAGGLYEQYF; CDR3nt: TGCAGCGTTGGTGCGGGGGGGCTCTACGAGCAGTACTTC
j_gene: TRBJ2-7; abundance: .; v_gene: TRBV29-1; d_gene: .; len: 12; CDR3aa: CSVAHMAYEQYF; CDR3nt: TGCAGCGTTGCCCATATGGCCTACGAGCAGTACTTC
j_gene: TRBJ1-5; abundance: many; v_gene: TRBV12-3/TRBV12-4; d_gene: .; len: 14; CDR3aa: CASSEGSGNQPQHF; CDR3nt: TGTGCCAGCAGTGAAGGGTCGGGCAATCAGCCCCAGCATTTT
j_gene: TRBJ2-5; abundance: many; v_gene: TRBV5-1; d_gene: TRBD1; len: 21; CDR3aa: CASSRKRDRSPPLRSEETQYF; CDR3nt: TGCGCCAGCAGCCGGAAAAGGGACAGATCCCCACCCCTAAGATCCGAAGAGACCCAGTACTTC
j_gene: TRBJ2-7; abundance: .; v_gene: TRBV19; d_gene: .; len: 18; CDR3aa: CASSPKTGSPRFATEQYF; CDR3nt: TGTGCCAGTAGTCCTAAGACAGGCTCGCCCAGGTTTGCTACCGAGCAGTACTTC
j_gene: TRBJ2-1; abundance: many; v_gene: TRBV27; d_gene: .; len: 12; CDR3aa: CASRDAWSEQFF; CDR3nt: TGTGCCAGCAGGGACGCCTGGTCTGAGCAGTTCTTC
j_gene: TRBJ1-1; abundance: many; v_gene: TRBV5-1; d_gene: .; len: 11; CDR3aa: CASSEGTEAFF; CDR3nt: TGCGCCAGCAGCGAGGGCACTGAAGCTTTCTTT
j_gene: TRBJ2-5; abundance: many; v_gene: TRBV5-1; d_gene: .; len: 15; CDR3aa: CASSLGQIIQETQYF; CDR3nt: TGCGCCAGCAGCTTGGGACAGATCATCCAAGAGACCCAGTACTTC
j_gene: TRBJ2-3; abundance: few; v_gene: TRBV28; d_gene: TRBD2; len: 14; CDR3aa: CASSKAGAGDTQYF; CDR3nt: TGTGCCAGCAGTAAAGCGGGAGCTGGAGATACGCAGTATTTT
j_gene: TRBJ1-1; abundance: many; v_gene: TRBV5-1; d_gene: .; len: 15; CDR3aa: CASSLSNTGSAEAFF; CDR3nt: TGCGCCAGCAGCTTGTCAAACACGGGGTCGGCTGAAGCTTTCTTT
j_gene: TRBJ2-2; abundance: .; v_gene: TRBV5-1; d_gene: .; len: 17; CDR3aa: CASRVGKLMVDTGELFF; CDR3nt: TGCGCCAGCAGAGTCGGGAAGTTAATGGTGGACACCGGGGAGCTGTTTTTT
j_gene: TRBJ2-2; abundance: .; v_gene: TRBV12-3/TRBV12-4; d_gene: .; len: 11; CDR3aa: CASSFARELFF; CDR3nt: TGTGCCAGCAGTTTTGCCCGGGAGCTGTTTTTT